This T cell receptor beta chain appears in the sequencing data of a study of cytomegalovirus exposure and HLA in healthy donors. General study results and limits: Association of a missense DCLRE1C variant with TCR beta V- and J-gene trimming was reported in a later analysis. Previous analysis showed most TCR beta V segments were productive about 90% or about 30% of the time.

With respect to this clone: No antigen is known for it.

PCR employed 60 Vbeta and 13 Jbeta primers. Libraries were prepared by immunoSEQ multiplex PCR; TCRdb keeps only in-frame clonotypes and omits some of them. The sample lists approximately 77,000 clones, 75% to 80% occurring once. There are 12 residues in the CDR3. Germline lookup yields CDR1 SQVTM and CDR2 ANQGSEA. J gave up 3 bases and V 7 bases, and 4 bases lay outside the gene matches. The chain employs TRBV29-1 and TRBJ1-1; 8 nucleotides match TRBD1. Sample: PBMCs. The TCR sequence derives from a middle-aged man in good health and CMV-seronegative. The CDR3 loop reads CSGQGAHTEAFF. The CDR3 DNA reads TGCAGCGGCCAGGGGGCTCACACTGAAGCTTTCTTT. Based on the CDR3 plus reference TRBV29-1 and TRBJ1-1, the full variable domain is SAVISQKPSRDICQRGTSLTIQCQVDSQVTMMFWYRQQPGQSLTLIATANQGSEATYESGFVIDKFPISRPNLTFSTLTVSNMSPEDSSIYLCSGQGAHTEAFFGQGTRLTVV.